This TCR beta chain was documented in a study of blood T cell repertoires in COVID-19. The overall study: Samples of COVID-19 (acute and convalescent) were obtained from the United States, Italy and Spain. The analysed material was cDNA or gDNA that came from T cells, B-cell-depleted T cells, or PBMCs.

The CDR3 consists of 15 residues. Per the germline V gene, CDR1 is MGHRA and CDR2 is YSYEKL. V lost 0 bases to trimming and J lost 8 bases, with 13 bases between them. Here immunoSEQ multiplex PCR was the method, and the copy in TCRdb shows in-frame clones only, minus some. The sample yields some 70,000 clones, roughly 79% seen once. This clone appeared a single time. The chain employs TRBV4-1 and TRBJ1-4; D is undetermined. This TCR derives from a woman aged 65 to 85 with acute or convalescent COVID-19. Sequenced input: peripheral blood. The CDR3 DNA sequence: TGCGCCAGCAGCCAAGAAGGCGGCAGTTGGGAAAAACTGTTTTTT. Translating it yields CASSQEGGSWEKLFF.